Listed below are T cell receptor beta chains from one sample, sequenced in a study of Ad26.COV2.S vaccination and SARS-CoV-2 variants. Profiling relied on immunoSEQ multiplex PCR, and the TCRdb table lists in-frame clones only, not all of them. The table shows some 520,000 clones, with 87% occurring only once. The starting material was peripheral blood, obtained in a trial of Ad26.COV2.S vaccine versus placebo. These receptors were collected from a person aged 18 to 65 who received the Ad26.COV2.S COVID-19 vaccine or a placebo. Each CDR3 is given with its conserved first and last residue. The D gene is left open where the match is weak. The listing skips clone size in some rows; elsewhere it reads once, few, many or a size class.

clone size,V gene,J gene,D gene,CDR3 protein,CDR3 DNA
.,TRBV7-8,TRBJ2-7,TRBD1,CASSLVRTGIGEQYF,TGTGCCAGCAGCTTAGTGCGGACAGGGATCGGCGAGCAGTACTTC
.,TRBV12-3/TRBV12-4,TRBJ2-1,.,CASSFSLYEQFF,TGTGCCAGCAGTTTCTCGCTTTATGAGCAGTTCTTC
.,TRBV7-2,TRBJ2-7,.,CASSLQVGEQYF,TGTGCCAGCAGCTTACAAGTGGGCGAGCAGTACTTC
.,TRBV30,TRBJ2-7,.,CAWSVSSYEQYF,TGTGCCTGGAGTGTCAGTTCCTACGAGCAGTACTTC
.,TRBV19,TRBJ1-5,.,CASSVLRDVRGQPQHF,TGTGCCAGTAGTGTCCTCCGGGACGTGCGGGGGCAGCCCCAGCATTTT
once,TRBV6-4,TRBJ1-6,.,CASSEGRGSPLHF,TGTGCCAGCAGTGAGGGCAGGGGTTCACCCCTCCACTTT
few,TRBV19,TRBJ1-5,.,CASRNTGSNQPQHF,TGTGCCAGTAGGAATACAGGGAGCAATCAGCCCCAGCATTTT
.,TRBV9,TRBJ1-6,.,CASSPNTLAPLHF,TGTGCCAGCAGCCCCAATACCTTGGCCCCCCTCCACTTT
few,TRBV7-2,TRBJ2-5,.,CASSRGLRGETQYF,TGTGCCAGCAGCCGGGGACTCCGAGGGGAGACCCAGTACTTC
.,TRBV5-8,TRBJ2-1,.,CASSLSGVNEQFF,TGTGCCAGCAGCCTCTCAGGGGTCAATGAGCAGTTCTTC
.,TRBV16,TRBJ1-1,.,CASSQGGSTEAFF,TGTGCCAGCAGCCAAGGGGGTTCCACTGAAGCTTTCTTT
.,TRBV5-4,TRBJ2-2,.,CATSPRAENTGELFF,TGTGCCACCAGCCCCCGAGCGGAGAACACCGGGGAGCTGTTTTTT
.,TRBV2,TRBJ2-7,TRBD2,CASREGLAKSYEQYF,TGTGCCAGCCGAGAAGGACTAGCGAAGTCATACGAGCAGTACTTC
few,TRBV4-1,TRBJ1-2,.,CASSQRVRHLYGYTF,TGCGCCAGCAGCCAACGGGTAAGGCACCTCTATGGCTACACCTTC
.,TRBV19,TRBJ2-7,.,CASSLVAGGYEQYF,TGTGCCAGTAGTTTGGTAGCTGGGGGTTACGAGCAGTACTTC
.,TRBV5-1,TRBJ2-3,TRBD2,CASSLAGGAVDTQYF,TGCGCCAGCAGCTTGGCCGGGGGGGCGGTAGATACGCAGTATTTT
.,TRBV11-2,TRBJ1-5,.,CASSLGGSEQPQHF,TGTGCCAGCAGCCTAGGGGGGTCGGAGCAGCCCCAGCATTTT
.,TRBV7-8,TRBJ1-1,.,CASSAKFEAFF,TGTGCCAGCAGCGCAAAATTTGAAGCTTTCTTT
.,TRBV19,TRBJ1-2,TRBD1,CASSTSGTELYGYTF,TGTGCCAGTAGTACCTCCGGGACAGAGCTCTATGGCTACACCTTC
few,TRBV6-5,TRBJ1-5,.,CASSPGGRQPQHF,TGTGCCAGCAGTCCCGGGGGCCGTCAGCCCCAGCATTTT
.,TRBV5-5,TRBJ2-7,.,CASSSGRRGENF,TGTGCCAGCAGCTCGGGGCGTCGGGGAGAAAACTTC
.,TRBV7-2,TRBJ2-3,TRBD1,CASRRDRGNTDTQYF,TGTGCCAGCAGACGGGACAGGGGGAACACAGATACGCAGTATTTT
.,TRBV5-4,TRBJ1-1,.,CASSLGPRKDTEAFF,TGTGCCAGCAGCTTGGGTCCTAGGAAGGACACTGAAGCTTTCTTT
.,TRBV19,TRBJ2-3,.,CASNRGLSTDTQYF,TGTGCCAGTAATCGTGGGCTGAGCACAGATACGCAGTATTTT
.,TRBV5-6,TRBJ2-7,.,CASSLVGRIEQYF,TGTGCCAGCAGCTTGGTAGGCAGGATCGAGCAGTACTTC
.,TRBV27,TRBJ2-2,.,CASSWATPGGAAGELFF,TGTGCCAGCAGTTGGGCCACCCCGGGGGGCGCAGCCGGGGAGCTGTTTTTT
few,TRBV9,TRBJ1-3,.,CASSATDSFSGNTIYF,TGTGCCAGCAGCGCAACTGACAGCTTCTCTGGAAACACCATATATTTT
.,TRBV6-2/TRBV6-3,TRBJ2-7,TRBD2,CASSYSSSGKYEQYF,TGTGCCAGCAGTTACTCGAGTAGCGGGAAGTACGAGCAGTACTTC
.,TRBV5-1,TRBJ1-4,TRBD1,CARSPGGGTNEKLFF,TGCGCCCGCAGCCCAGGGGGGGGGACTAATGAAAAACTGTTTTTT
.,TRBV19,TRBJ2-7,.,CASSIVAGGAYEQYF,TGTGCCAGTAGTATTGTGGCAGGGGGGGCCTACGAGCAGTACTTC
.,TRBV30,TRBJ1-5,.,CAWGGQSNQPQHF,TGTGCCTGGGGTGGACAGTCCAATCAGCCCCAGCATTTT
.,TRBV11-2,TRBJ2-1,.,CATRQNWGDSEQFF,TGTGCCACCAGGCAAAATTGGGGGGATAGTGAGCAGTTCTTC
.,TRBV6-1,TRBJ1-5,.,CASSEAGGSNQPQHF,TGTGCCAGCAGTGAAGCAGGTGGGAGCAATCAGCCCCAGCATTTT
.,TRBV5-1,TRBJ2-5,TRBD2,CASSSSGKTQETQYF,TGCGCCAGCAGCTCTAGCGGGAAAACCCAAGAGACCCAGTACTTC
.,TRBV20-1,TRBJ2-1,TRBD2,CSASGPGLANSNEQFF,TGCAGTGCTAGTGGTCCGGGACTAGCGAACTCCAATGAGCAGTTCTTC
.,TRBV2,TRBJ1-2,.,CATGEGNYGYTF,TGTGCCACGGGGGAGGGGAACTATGGCTACACCTTC
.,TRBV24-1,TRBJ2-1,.,CATSAGGREQFF,TGTGCCACCAGTGCGGGGGGCAGGGAGCAGTTCTTC
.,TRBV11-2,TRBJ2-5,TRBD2,CASSPGTSGTQETQYF,TGTGCCAGCAGCCCGGGGACTAGCGGGACCCAAGAGACCCAGTACTTC
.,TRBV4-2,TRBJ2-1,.,CASSQDPLNEQFF,TGTGCCAGCAGCCAAGACCCTCTTAATGAGCAGTTCTTC
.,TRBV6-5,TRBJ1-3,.,CASTSPRYSGNTIYF,TGTGCCAGCACAAGCCCCAGATACTCTGGAAACACCATATATTTT